Following are 18 T cell receptor beta chains from one sample sequenced in a study of T cells in Graves' hyperthyroidism and ophthalmopathy. Amplified regions were TCR beta CDR3 sequences from RNA transcripts. The HTBI primer set was used in a first-round RT-PCR of the TCR CDR3. TCRdb processed the multiplex PCR reads anew with MiXCR; each CDR3 protein has one entry. The sample lists hundreds of thousands of distinct CDR3 sequences; over 40% were seen once. Material: peripheral blood or thyroid tissue (not recorded which). The source is an adult man with Graves' disease, either hyperthyroidism or ophthalmopathy (not recorded which).

The chain has TRBV2 and TRBJ1-2; D may be TRBD1 (5 bases). Trimming cost V 4 bases and J 5 bases, with 20 bases left between them. The CDR3 spans 16 residues. Germline CDR1 is SNHLY and CDR2 is FYNNEI. CDR3 coding DNA: TGTGCCAGCAGTGCAAGCGTGGGGACCCCGCTATATGGCTACACCTTC. This encodes CASSASVGTPLYGYTF.

This clonotype was seen many times. The rearrangement links TRBV7-9 to TRBJ1-2; D gene ambiguous. The germline gives CDR1 SEHNR, CDR2 FQNEAQ (reference sequence). V was shortened by 1 base and J by 3 bases, with 6 bases between the two germline ends. The CDR3 sequence is 13 residues long. CDR3 residues: CASSLGPHYGYTF. The CDR3, as DNA: TGTGCCAGCAGCTTAGGCCCGCACTATGGCTACACCTTC.

This clonotype was observed at least ten times. The gene calls are TRBV19 and TRBJ1-5, with D possibly being TRBD1 (6 bases). Germline V gene sequence: CDR1 LNHDA, CDR2 SQIVND (reference sequence). V lost 3 bases, J lost 6 bases, and 15 bases lay in between. The CDR3 contains 15 residues. The CDR3 region is CASSIGRGIGQPQHF. The CDR3 DNA reads as TGTGCCAGTAGTATTGGCAGGGGTATCGGTCAGCCCCAGCATTTT.

This clonotype was seen a handful of times. V is TRBV7-2 and J is TRBJ2-7; 13 bases are a match to TRBD2. CDR1 SGHTA and CDR2 FQGNSA come from the germline V gene. J was trimmed by 7 bases and V by 5 bases; bases with no gene match: 11. This CDR3 has 16 amino acids. DNA of the CDR3: TGTGCCAGCAGCGCCCGGACTAGCGGGAGTCGTCTTGAGCAGTACTTC. The encoded protein is CASSARTSGSRLEQYF.

This clonotype was picked up a small number of times. This rearrangement joins TRBV5-6 to TRBJ1-6, with D possibly TRBD1 on 5 matching bases. The CDR3 loop spans 16 amino acids. V was cut by 0 bases and J by 7 bases, with 14 bases left in between. Germline V CDR1 and CDR2: SGHDT, YYEEEE. The CDR3 here is CASSLAGGAMNSPLHF. The CDR3 nucleotides are TGTGCCAGCAGCTTGGCCGGCGGGGCCATGAATTCACCCCTCCACTTT.

The J gene is TRBJ1-5, the V gene TRBV10-3; 7 positions agree with TRBD1. V shed 4 bases and J 7 bases; nucleotides not matched to a gene: 13. CDR3 length equals 16 residues. Germline V gene lookup returns CDR1 ENHRY and CDR2 SYGVKD. For the CDR3, the DNA is TGTGCCATCAGTGGGGCAGGGGGGCAGGGAGAGCAGCCCCAGCATTTT. This sequence encodes CAISGAGGQGEQPQHF.

This clonotype has more than one count but fewer than ten. The gene calls are TRBV7-9 and TRBJ1-2; tentatively, D is TRBD1 (5 bases). The CDR3 loop spans 15 amino acids. Deletions cut 5 bases from V and 10 bases from J, with 23 bases between. Germline CDR1 SEHNR, CDR2 FQNEAQ (reference sequence). DNA for the CDR3: TGTGCCAGCAGCCCCCGACAGAACGGGGCCCGCCCCTACACCTTC. Its translation is CASSPRQNGARPYTF. The variable domain in full, with the rest retrieved from reference TRBV7-9 and TRBJ1-2, is DTGVSQNPRHKITKRGQNVTFRCDPISEHNRLYWYRQTLGQGPEFLTYFQNEAQLEKSRLLSDRFSAERPKGSFSTLEIQRTEQGDSAMYLCASSPRQNGARPYTFGSGTRLTVV.

V and J are TRBV7-9 and TRBJ2-5, with 10 nucleotides matching TRBD2. V gave up 5 bases and J gave up 5 bases; unmatched junction bases: 5. Germline V lookup: CDR1 SEHNR, CDR2 FQNEAQ (reference sequence). The CDR3 extends over 14 amino acids. CDR3 protein: CASSRSGGAETQYF. As DNA, the CDR3 is TGTGCCAGCAGCCGGAGCGGGGGGGCCGAGACCCAGTACTTC.

In this sample, this clonotype turned up many times. Relative to the germline gene, one junction end is altered; a read error may explain this. The chain recombines TRBV5-1 with TRBJ2-5; maybe TRBD2 (6 bases). CDR3 length: 13 residues. CDR1 is SGHRS and CDR2 is YFSETQ in the germline V gene. The CDR3 protein is CASSLAVQETQYF. The CDR3 nucleotides read TGTGCCAGCAGCTTAGCGGTCCAAGAGACCCAGTACTTC.

The gene calls are TRBV7-9 and TRBJ1-4, with 7 nucleotides matching TRBD1. The CDR3 consists of 15 residues. CDR1 and CDR2 from the germline V gene are SEHNR and FQNEAQ (reference sequence). V shed 1 base and J 6 bases; nucleotides not matched to a gene: 5. The CDR3 sequence is CASSLGHGTDEKLFF. The CDR3 DNA reads as TGTGCCAGCAGCTTAGGTCACGGGACAGATGAAAAACTGTTTTTT.

This clonotype appeared many times. V and J are TRBV7-2 and TRBJ1-1; no firm D call. The CDR3 length is 14 residues. Germline CDR1 reads SGHTA; CDR2 reads FQGNSA. V lost 3 bases and J 0 bases, leaving 8 bases between the germline ends. The CDR3 DNA reads TGTGCCAGCAGCTTTAGGAGTATGAACACTGAAGCTTTCTTT. It is translated as CASSFRSMNTEAFF. Filled out from reference TRBV7-2 and TRBJ1-1, the complete variable domain reads GAGVSQSPSNKVTEKGKDVELRCDPISGHTALYWYRQSLGQGLEFLIYFQGNSAPDKSGLPSDRFSAERTGGSVSTLTIQRTQQEDSAVYLCASSFRSMNTEAFFGQGTRLTVV.

This clonotype has a handful of counts. The chain joins TRBV7-2 to TRBJ1-1, with D hard to call. V was clipped by 5 bases and J by 2 bases, with 18 bases between them. CDR1 is SGHTA and CDR2 is FQGNSA in the germline V gene. The CDR3 is 16 residues long. CDR3 protein: CASSQTFGAGNTEAFF. The CDR3 DNA reads as TGTGCCAGCAGCCAAACTTTTGGCGCGGGAAACACTGAAGCTTTCTTT.

A few counts support this clonotype. The V and J genes are TRBV14 and TRBJ1-1, with D possibly TRBD1 on 5 matching bases. The CDR3 has 16 residues. Germline lookup yields CDR1 SGHDN and CDR2 FVKESK. The ends were cut back, 0 bases at V and 1 base at J, with 12 bases in the middle. The CDR3 reads CASSQDAYGGNTEAFF. The CDR3 coding sequence is TGTGCCAGCAGCCAAGATGCCTACGGGGGGAACACTGAAGCTTTCTTT. Looking up the rest from reference TRBV14 and TRBJ1-1 gives the full variable domain: EAGVTQFPSHSVIEKGQTVTLRCDPISGHDNLYWYRRVMGKEIKFLLHFVKESKQDESGMPNNRFLAERTGGTYSTLKVQPAELEDSGVYFCASSQDAYGGNTEAFFGQGTRLTVV.

The chain employs TRBV9 and TRBJ1-4, with D maybe TRBD1 (6 bases). Germline CDR1 SGDLS, CDR2 YYNGEE. The CDR3 extends over 15 amino acids. V dropped 5 bases and J dropped 5 bases, with 16 bases sitting between them. The CDR3, as DNA: TGTGCCAGCAGGGCCCCCGGGACACACAATGAAAAACTGTTTTTT. This codes for CASRAPGTHNEKLFF.

This sequence joins TRBV11-2 and TRBJ1-2; D might be TRBD1 (6 bases). V lost 5 bases and J lost 4, with 11 bases in between. CDR1 is SGHAT, CDR2 FQNNGV, per germline. The CDR3 covers 13 residues. CDR3 bases: TGTGCCAGCAGCCCGGACAGCCTCTATGGCTACACCTTC. Its protein product is CASSPDSLYGYTF.

This clonotype has ten or more counts. The chain joins TRBV7-9 to TRBJ2-5, with D perhaps given as TRBD1 or TRBD2 (5 bases each). Trimming took 3 bases from V and 1 from J, leaving 9 bases between them. CDR1 SEHNR and CDR2 FQNEAQ come from the germline V gene (reference sequence). CDR3 length: 14 amino acids. The CDR3 nucleotides are TGTGCCAGCAGCTTTGGGGGTTCCCAAGAGACCCAGTACTTC. Its translation: CASSFGGSQETQYF. Based on the CDR3 plus reference TRBV7-9 and TRBJ2-5, the full variable domain is DTGVSQNPRHKITKRGQNVTFRCDPISEHNRLYWYRQTLGQGPEFLTYFQNEAQLEKSRLLSDRFSAERPKGSFSTLEIQRTEQGDSAMYLCASSFGGSQETQYFGPGTRLLVL.

The V call is TRBV7-2, the J call TRBJ2-7, with TRBD1 identical over 8 bases. Germline V lookup: CDR1 SGHTA, CDR2 FQGNSA. There are 15 residues in the CDR3. V lost 4 bases and J lost 3; bases outside the gene matches: 8. CDR3 residues: CASSSGQEGGYEQYF. The CDR3 region has the DNA TGTGCCAGCAGCTCGGGACAGGAAGGTGGCTACGAGCAGTACTTC.

The gene calls are TRBV5-1 and TRBJ1-2; TRBD1 aligns across 8 bases. The CDR3 is 17 amino acids. The germline V gene encodes CDR1 SGHRS and CDR2 YFSETQ. Trimming cost V 3 bases and J 3 bases; bases outside gene matches: 13. Here the CDR3 reads CASSSARTGKLHYGYTF. Written as DNA, the CDR3 is TGCGCCAGCAGCTCGGCCCGGACAGGGAAGTTACACTATGGCTACACCTTC.